Below, 28 T cell receptor beta chains from the same sample are listed, as sequenced in a study of beta chain features in type 1 diabetes. What was sequenced were expressed TCRB transcripts, since all of the isolated RNA had been reverse transcribed. Assay used: immunoSEQ multiplex PCR; TCRdb lists only in-frame clones, some missing. The sample lists 600,000 to 650,000 clones; around 16% were seen once. The sequenced sample consisted of naive CD4+ T cells from blood. Receptor source: a man aged 18 to 30 in good health.

This clone was counted only a few times. The chain carries TRBV18 and TRBJ1-1, with 10 bases identical to TRBD1. The CDR3 runs to 15 residues. V gave up 4 bases and J gave up 0 bases; unmatched junction bases: 2. CDR1 is KGHSH, CDR2 LQKENI, per germline. In DNA form, the CDR3 reads TGTGCCAGCTCACGGGGACAGGGGTTGAACACTGAAGCTTTCTTT. Protein: CASSRGQGLNTEAFF.

The chain is built from TRBV18 and TRBJ1-3; D uncertain. The ends were cut back, 6 bases at V and 0 bases at J, with 15 bases in the middle. The CDR3 runs to 16 residues. Per the germline V gene, CDR1 is KGHSH and CDR2 is LQKENI. CDR3 in DNA: TGTGCCAGCTCCGACTCCGGCCCCAGCTCTGGAAACACCATATATTTT. Translating it yields CASSDSGPSSGNTIYF.

This clone was recorded a few times. The V call is TRBV7-2, the J call TRBJ2-3, with 8 bases that match TRBD2. After removal of 7 bases from V and 1 base from J, the junction contained 4 bases not matched to a gene. The CDR3 extends over 14 amino acids. CDR1 and CDR2 (germline): SGHTA, FQGNSA. CDR3 sequence reads: CASKREWGTDTQYF. The CDR3 DNA reads TGTGCCAGCAAGCGGGAGTGGGGCACAGATACGCAGTATTTT. The full variable domain, with the rest looked up from reference TRBV7-2 and TRBJ2-3, is GAGVSQSPSNKVTEKGKDVELRCDPISGHTALYWYRQSLGQGLEFLIYFQGNSAPDKSGLPSDRFSAERTGGSVSTLTIQRTQQEDSAVYLCASKREWGTDTQYFGPGTRLTVL.

The gene calls are TRBV10-3 and TRBJ2-1, with 8 bases lining up with TRBD2. The CDR3 is 16 residues long. With V trimmed by 6 bases and J by 5 bases, 12 bases remained unmatched. CDR1 ENHRY and CDR2 SYGVKD come from the germline V gene. CDR3 nucleotide sequence: TGTGCCATCAGAGATGCCGGGAGGGCCCCGAACAATGAGCAGTTCTTC. This codes for CAIRDAGRAPNNEQFF.

This clone has only one observation. The gene calls are TRBV9 and TRBJ2-7; 10 bases are a match to TRBD2. This CDR3 comprises 17 residues. CDR1 and CDR2 from the germline V gene are SGDLS and YYNGEE. V gave up 3 bases and J gave up 0 bases; unmatched junction bases: 9. The CDR3 DNA follows: TGTGCCAGCAGCGCTACGGCTCGGACTAGCGGCTCCTACGAGCAGTACTTC. This translates into CASSATARTSGSYEQYF.

This clone has only a few counts. The chain combines TRBV18 with TRBJ2-7; 7 bases agree with TRBD1. V was clipped by 4 bases and J by 4 bases; unmatched bases: 7. This CDR3 is built from 14 residues. CDR1 KGHSH and CDR2 LQKENI come from the germline V gene. CDR3 nucleotides: TGTGCCAGCTCACTAGGGACAGTTGGGTACGAGCAGTACTTC. Its translation: CASSLGTVGYEQYF. Full variable domain (missing parts from reference TRBV18 and TRBJ2-7): NAGVMQNPRHLVRRRGQEARLRCSPMKGHSHVYWYRQLPEEGLKFMVYLQKENIIDESGMPKERFSAEFPKEGPSILRIQQVVRGDSAAYFCASSLGTVGYEQYFGPGTRLTVT.

Note on this clone: Other nucleotide sequences from this sample produce the same CDR3. V and J are TRBV9 and TRBJ2-3; the D is unclear. The CDR3 is made up of 12 amino acids. Trimming stripped 2 bases from V and 2 bases from J, with 3 bases between. Germline V gene data show CDR1 as SGDLS and CDR2 as YYNGEE. CDR3 DNA: TGTGCCAGCAGCGTTGCCACAGATACGCAGTATTTT. Translated, it gives CASSVATDTQYF.

This clone was found a few times. V gene TRBV20-1 combines with J gene TRBJ1-2; no clear D. V lost 3 bases, J lost 5 bases, and 7 bases lay in between. Germline CDR1 is DFQATT and CDR2 is SNEGSKA (reference sequence). The length of the CDR3 is 11 residues. The CDR3 spells CSASGLYGYTF. The CDR3, as DNA: TGCAGTGCTAGCGGTCTTTATGGCTACACCTTC.

The chain joins TRBV11-2 to TRBJ2-7; 9 bases match TRBD1. Per germline, CDR1 SGHAT and CDR2 FQNNGV. The J segment lost 2 bases and the V segment lost 7 bases, leaving 6 bases of the junction unmatched. There are 14 residues in the CDR3. The CDR3 is CASTLGQGTYEQYF. The CDR3 DNA follows: TGTGCCAGCACCCTGGGACAGGGTACCTACGAGCAGTACTTC.

This chain links TRBV28 with TRBJ1-2; D not resolved. Germline assignment: CDR1 MDHEN and CDR2 SYDVKM. V lost 6 bases to trimming and J lost 5 bases, with 16 bases between them. The CDR3 sequence is 14 residues long. The CDR3 DNA is TGTGCCAGCAGAGCGCCAGTAACAGCTTATGGCTACACCTTC. The encoded protein is CASRAPVTAYGYTF.

This clone was counted only a few times. The V and J genes are TRBV4-2 and TRBJ2-1; TRBD2 might be the D (6 bases). Germline loops: CDR1 LGHNA, CDR2 YNFKEQ. This CDR3 is built from 16 residues. The V end lost 0 bases, the J end lost 10 bases, and 19 bases lay between the germline ends. DNA of the CDR3: TGTGCCAGCAGCCAAGAATGGCGCTTGGCGGGGAGGGAGCAGTTCTTC. As protein: CASSQEWRLAGREQFF.

As to this clone: The same CDR3 arises from other DNA sequences in this sample as well. The chain couples TRBV28 to TRBJ2-2; no clear D. Germline CDR1 is MDHEN and CDR2 is SYDVKM. CDR3 length: 11 amino acids. V lost 2 bases and J 8 bases, leaving 3 bases between the germline ends. The CDR3 region has the DNA TGTGCCAGCAGTTTAGCAGGGGAGCTGTTTTTT. Translated: CASSLAGELFF. Supplemented by reference TRBV28 and TRBJ2-2, the full variable domain reads DVKVTQSSRYLVKRTGEKVFLECVQDMDHENMFWYRQDPGLGLRLIYFSYDVKMKEKGDIPEGYSVSREKKERFSLILESASTNQTSMYLCASSLAGELFFGEGSRLTVL.

CDR3 DNA sequence: TGTGCCAGCAGCTTACCGGGACCGGCTAATGAAAAACTGTTTTTT. Translated, it gives CASSLPGPANEKLFF. The genes are TRBV9 and TRBJ1-4, with D perhaps TRBD1 (5 bases). V lost 4 bases and J lost 3, with 13 bases in between. The germline gives CDR1 SGDLS, CDR2 YYNGEE. This CDR3 region has 15 residues.

This clone was found a few times. The chain carries TRBV15 and TRBJ1-3, with D maybe TRBD1 (6 bases). CDR1 is LNHNV, CDR2 YYDKDF, per germline (reference sequence). The CDR3 is 16 amino acids. Trimming took 3 bases from V and 0 from J, leaving 12 bases between them. CDR3 sequence (DNA): TGTGCCACCAGCAGGGACCCACAGGGCTCTGGAAACACCATATATTTT. Translation gives CATSRDPQGSGNTIYF.

The rearrangement links TRBV23-1 to TRBJ1-2, with D unclear. TRBV23-1 is sorted into the ORF group, with uncertain function. Trimming removed 3 bases at V and 2 bases at J, with 7 bases between. The CDR3 has 13 residues. The CDR3 protein is CASSQAPNYGYTF. Written as DNA, the CDR3 is TGCGCCAGCAGTCAGGCGCCAAACTATGGCTACACCTTC.

The table lists this clone with a few counts. The chain couples TRBV19 to TRBJ2-7; D may be TRBD2 (7 bases). In germline, CDR1 is LNHDA, CDR2 SQIVND (reference sequence). V was pared by 9 bases and J by 4 bases, with 22 bases between. CDR3 length: 15 residues. The CDR3 sequence is CASRSRGATRYEQYF. The CDR3 bases are TGTGCCAGCCGTTCCCGGGGGGCCACCCGTTACGAGCAGTACTTC.

This clone was counted only a few times. The chain combines TRBV7-9 with TRBJ1-2, with D unresolved. Germline loops: CDR1 SEHNR, CDR2 FQNEAQ (reference sequence). V was trimmed by 2 bases and J by 6 bases, leaving 10 bases between them. The CDR3 totals 13 residues. The DNA for the CDR3 is TGTGCCAGCAGCTTATGGGGTTACGATGGCTACACCTTC. It encodes CASSLWGYDGYTF.

This clone has a handful of counts. This sequence joins TRBV14 and TRBJ1-2; 7 nucleotides match TRBD1. Germline CDR1 is SGHDN and CDR2 is FVKESK. CDR3 size: 16 residues. V shed 1 base and J 8 bases; nucleotides not matched to a gene: 13. The CDR3 DNA reads as TGTGCCAGCAGCCAAGGCTCACCCGGGACAGCTCTGGGCTACACCTTC. This gives the protein CASSQGSPGTALGYTF.

This clone was found a few times. V is TRBV7-2 and J is TRBJ2-6; unclear D gene. V dropped 5 bases and J dropped 2 bases, with 10 bases sitting between them. Germline V CDR1 and CDR2: SGHTA, FQGNSA. This CDR3 spans 15 amino acids. This chain's CDR3 is CASSPPGAGANVLTF. As DNA, the CDR3 is TGTGCCAGCAGCCCGCCAGGAGCTGGGGCCAACGTCCTGACTTTC.

This clone was observed a handful of times. This sequence joins TRBV11-2 and TRBJ2-2; TRBD1 agrees at 8 bases. V lost 5 bases to trimming and J lost 4 bases; unmatched junction nucleotides: 3. The CDR3 loop spans 14 amino acids. Germline lookup yields CDR1 SGHAT and CDR2 FQNNGV. As DNA, the CDR3 is TGTGCCAGCAGCATACAGGGGGGCACCGGGGAGCTGTTTTTT. It codes for CASSIQGGTGELFF.

This chain uses TRBV2 with TRBJ2-1, with TRBD2 matching 9 bases. Germline V gene data show CDR1 as SNHLY and CDR2 as FYNNEI. The V and J ends lost 5 bases and 16 bases, in that order; junction bases with no gene match: 9. CDR3 size: 12 residues. CDR3 in amino acids: CASSQNSGGDFF. The CDR3 DNA follows: TGTGCCAGCAGTCAAAATAGCGGGGGTGATTTCTTC. Full variable domain (remainder filled in from reference TRBV2 and TRBJ2-1): EPEVTQTPSHQVTQMGQEVILRCVPISNHLYFYWYRQILGQKVEFLVSFYNNEISEKSEIFDDQFSVERPDGSNFTLKIRSTKLEDSAMYFCASSQNSGGDFFGPGTRLTVL.

This clone was found a few times. This rearrangement joins TRBV7-3 to TRBJ1-6; unclear D gene. V lost 1 base and J lost 10, with 8 bases in between. The V gene's germline CDR1 is SGHTA and CDR2 FQGTGA. The CDR3 runs to 13 residues. The CDR3: CASSLKEGSPLHF. The CDR3 coding sequence is TGTGCCAGCAGCTTAAAAGAAGGGTCACCCCTCCACTTT.

This clone has only a few counts. This chain connects TRBV4-2 to TRBJ1-1, with D uncertain. The V end lost 1 base, the J end lost 1 base, and 10 bases lay between the germline ends. Per germline, CDR1 LGHNA and CDR2 YNFKEQ. This CDR3 has 15 residues. CDR3 sequence reads: CASSQGPEGNTEAFF. The CDR3 nucleotides are TGTGCCAGCAGCCAAGGGCCAGAGGGGAACACTGAAGCTTTCTTT.

CDR3 nucleotides: TGTGCCAGCAGTTACCAGCTAAATCAGCCCCAGCATTTT. Residues: CASSYQLNQPQHF. This chain links TRBV6-5 with TRBJ1-5; D call uncertain. This CDR3 spans 13 amino acids. V gave up 2 bases and J gave up 4 bases, with 6 bases separating them. Looked up from germline, CDR1 is MNHEY and CDR2 is SVGAGI.

CDR3 loop: CASSQDRAGAGSYEQYF. CDR3 in DNA: TGTGCCAGCAGCCAAGATCGGGCAGGAGCGGGTTCCTACGAGCAGTACTTC. This chain links TRBV4-2 with TRBJ2-7; tentative D call: TRBD2 (6 bases). The CDR3 sequence is 17 residues long. Trimming pared 0 bases from V and 1 base from J, leaving 16 bases between. CDR1 and CDR2 (germline): LGHNA, YNFKEQ.

This chain uses TRBV7-3 with TRBJ2-6; D gene ambiguous. V dropped 6 bases and J dropped 0 bases, with 6 bases sitting between them. The CDR3 consists of 14 residues. The V gene's germline CDR1 is SGHTA and CDR2 FQGTGA. CDR3 nucleotide sequence: TGTGCCAGCAGGAAAAGCTCTGGGGCCAACGTCCTGACTTTC. This sequence encodes CASRKSSGANVLTF.

The chain uses TRBV7-3 and TRBJ2-3; 7 bases are a match to TRBD1. The CDR3 has 14 residues. Unmatched junction bases numbered 3, after V lost 4 bases and J lost 2 bases. CDR1 SGHTA and CDR2 FQGTGA come from the germline V gene. CDR3 in DNA: TGTGCCAGCAGCTCGACAGGGATCACAGATACGCAGTATTTT. It specifies CASSSTGITDTQYF.

The rearrangement joins TRBV4-1 to TRBJ2-3, with 8 nucleotides matching TRBD2. The germline CDR1 and CDR2 sequences are MGHRA and YSYEKL. CDR3 length equals 16 residues. V trimming: 4 bases; J trimming: 1 base; junction bases outside the gene matches: 7. The CDR3 loop reads CASSLLRAGGTDTQYF. The CDR3 bases are TGCGCCAGCAGCCTCCTAAGAGCGGGGGGCACAGATACGCAGTATTTT.